Sequencing of this T cell receptor (beta chain) was carried out in a study of blood T cell repertoires in COVID-19. Study-wide background: Sites in the United States, Italy and Spain provided acute and convalescent COVID-19 samples. From T cells, B-cell-depleted T cells, or PBMCs came the material, which was cDNA or gDNA.

In the authors' methods: Amplification from reference gene primers served as the basis for estimated nucleated cell counts. The data were produced by immunoSEQ multiplex PCR, yet TCRdb's version contains in-frame clones alone and is incomplete. V and J calls and clone size are as listed in that table; D and trimming were resolved from the DNA. The table records over 15,000 clones, 91% of them present only once. Germline V gene data show CDR1 as KGHDR and CDR2 as SFDVKD. The CDR3 runs 15 residues. V lost 7 bases and J 1 base, leaving 15 bases between the germline ends. The chain has TRBV24-1 and TRBJ1-1; weak D call: TRBD1 (6 bases). Sequenced sample: peripheral blood. This TCR was sampled from a human donor in a cohort sampled during active COVID-19. CDR3 loop: CATSKQGFANTEAFF. The CDR3 DNA sequence: TGTGCCACCAGCAAACAGGGTTTCGCGAACACTGAAGCTTTCTTT.